This TCR beta chain was recorded in a study of T-cell reconstitution after alpha-beta-depleted transplantation in children. Germline trimming cut 3 bases from V and 4 bases from J; bases unmatched to any gene: 4. The germline V gene has CDR1 SEHNR and CDR2 FQNEAQ (reference sequence). This CDR3 region has 14 residues. As regards this clonotype: What it recognizes is unknown.

General observations from the study: Several hundred rapidly expanded clones from non-depleted graft cells reportedly supplied alpha-beta T cells about two months post-transplant. Newly generated T cells supplied most T-cell counts and diversity one year post-transplant.

It was with unique molecular identifiers that the TCRbeta library was prepared. Each CDR3 protein gets one entry after TCRdb re-called the PCR reads with MiXCR. Here the sample spans about 300,000 distinct CDR3 sequences, over 7.5% being singletons. The sequence was obtained from a female patient between 2 and 15 years old who had a stem cell transplant for Fanconi anemia, so the T cells may come from the graft donor. V is TRBV7-9 and J is TRBJ1-2, with 8 bases identical to TRBD1. Sequenced here: peripheral blood, sampled 360 days after TCRalphabeta/CD19-depleted stem cell transplant. CDR3 amino acids: CASSFDRGFYGYTF. The CDR3 bases are TGTGCCAGCAGCTTTGACAGGGGATTCTATGGCTACACCTTC.